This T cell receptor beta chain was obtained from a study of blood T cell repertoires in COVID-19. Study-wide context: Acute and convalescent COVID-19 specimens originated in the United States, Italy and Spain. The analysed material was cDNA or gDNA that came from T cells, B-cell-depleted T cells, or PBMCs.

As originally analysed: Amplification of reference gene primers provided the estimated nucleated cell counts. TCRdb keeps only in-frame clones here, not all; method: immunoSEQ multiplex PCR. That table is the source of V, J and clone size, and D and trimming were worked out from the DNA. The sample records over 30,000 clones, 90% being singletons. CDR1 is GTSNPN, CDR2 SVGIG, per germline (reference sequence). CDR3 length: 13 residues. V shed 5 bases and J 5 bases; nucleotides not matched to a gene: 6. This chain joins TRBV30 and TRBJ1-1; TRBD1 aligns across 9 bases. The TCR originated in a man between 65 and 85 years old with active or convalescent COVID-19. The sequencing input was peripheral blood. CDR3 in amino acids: CAWGDRVSTEAFF. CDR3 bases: TGTGCCTGGGGGGACAGGGTCTCGACTGAAGCTTTCTTT.